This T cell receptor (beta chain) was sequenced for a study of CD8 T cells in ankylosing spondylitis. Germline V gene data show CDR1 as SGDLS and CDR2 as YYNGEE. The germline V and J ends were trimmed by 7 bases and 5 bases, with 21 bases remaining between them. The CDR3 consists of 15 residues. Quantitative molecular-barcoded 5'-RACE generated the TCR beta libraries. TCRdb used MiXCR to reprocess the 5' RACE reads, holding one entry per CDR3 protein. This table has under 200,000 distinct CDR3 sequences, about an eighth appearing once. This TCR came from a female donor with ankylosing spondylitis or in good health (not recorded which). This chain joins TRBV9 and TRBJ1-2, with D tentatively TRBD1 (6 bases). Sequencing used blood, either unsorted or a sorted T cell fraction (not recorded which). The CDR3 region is CASSPRAGEGYGYTF. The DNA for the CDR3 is TGTGCCAGCTCCCCCCGGGCAGGGGAAGGGTATGGCTACACCTTC.